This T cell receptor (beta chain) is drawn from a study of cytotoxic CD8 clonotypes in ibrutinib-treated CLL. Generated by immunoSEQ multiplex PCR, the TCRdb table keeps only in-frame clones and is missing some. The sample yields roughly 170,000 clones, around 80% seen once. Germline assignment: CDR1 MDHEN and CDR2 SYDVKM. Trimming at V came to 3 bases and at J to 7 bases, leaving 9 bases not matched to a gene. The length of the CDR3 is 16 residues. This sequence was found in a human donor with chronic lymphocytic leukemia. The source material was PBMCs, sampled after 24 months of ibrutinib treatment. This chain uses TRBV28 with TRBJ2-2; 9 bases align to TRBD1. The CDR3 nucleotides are TGTGCCAGCAGTTTTGCGGGACAGGGAATTCACGGGGAGCTGTTTTTT. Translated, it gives CASSFAGQGIHGELFF.